This record looks at one TCR beta chain sequence and its context. It lacks a known antigen. Base qualities are not recorded, but no much larger clone differs from it by a single base. This sample was taken from a study of early stage breast cancer tumors (dated 2017 in TCRdb). Concerning the study at large: Of the roughly 16 invasive breast tumors, 12 to 13 were found to be estrogen receptor-positive, progesterone receptor-positive and HER2-negative. Of the approximately 12 ER+/PR+/HER2- tumors, eight were classified as invasive ductal carcinomas and four as invasive lobular carcinomas. The average read coverage per sample was roughly 9.6-fold. Across all samples, 2 million to 3 million templates representing roughly 1 million unique clonotypes were detected.

The study profiled bulk TCR beta-chain repertoires in matched peripheral blood, tumor and adjacent normal breast tissue taken from roughly 17 patients with early-stage breast cancer. Before surgery, whole blood (roughly 4.5-11 mL) was collected into EDTA tubes and processed within 2 hours. Peripheral blood mononuclear cells were isolated by Ficoll-Paque centrifugation in SepMate-50 tubes. PBMCs were cryopreserved in aliquots of about 1.7 to 4.5 million cells in about 90% FBS with around 10% DMSO and kept in liquid nitrogen. The Qiagen AllPrep DNA/RNA Mini kit was used to extract genomic DNA. Each sample was amplified in two independent genomic DNA replicates, using around 550 ng for blood and around 1.6 ug for tumor or normal breast. Following the manufacturer's instructions, the ImmunoSeq Intro kit was used to carry out TCRB sequencing on genomic DNA. Multiplex PCR was run for around 28 cycles using proprietary primers and spike-in control sequences for absolute quantification. Single-end 150-bp reads were used to sequence an 87-bp fragment spanning the CDR3 and the flanking V and J genes. Seven samples, each with two replicates, were multiplexed per lane of an Illumina MiSeq using version 3.0 chemistry. The source study handled its data this way. Raw data were processed with the vendor's proprietary pipeline, and both replicates were merged into a single result per sample. Productive rearrangements sharing the V-gene family, CDR3 amino acid sequence and J-gene segment were defined as clonotypes. To compute clonality, the normalized Shannon entropy (Pielou evenness) of TCRB abundances was subtracted from 1. To estimate T cell density, the total number of templates was divided by the number of input cells, which was inferred from the amount of DNA input. Recon with default parameters was used to estimate total repertoire diversity and clonality. Clonotypes with over 0.1% abundance in tumor and at least 32-fold higher abundance in tumor than in normal breast were defined as tumor-enriched. TCRdb stores this immuneACCESS table with in-frame sequences only. Part of the clones is absent; in the studies checked, under half of the shortfall reflects unresolved V genes, and no reason is known for the rest. V and J calls and clone size follow that table, whereas D and trimming were derived from the DNA. The sample data list tens of thousands of clones, and around 69% of these were observed just once. The ten largest clones add up to 7.2% of the sample.

The research as a whole found: Greater similarity was observed between blood and normal breast repertoires than between blood and tumor repertoires, and tumor was distinguished from normal in about 90% of the 16 patients when each tissue was compared with blood. Enriched TCRB sequences shared across patients were mostly commonly generated sequences, unlikely to play an important role in the tumor microenvironment. Sequencing bulk genomic DNA from unsorted cells could not capture chain pairing or functional markers like CD4, CD8 and FOXP3. Tumors showed about 2.3-fold higher T cell density and higher clonality than adjacent normal breast tissue. The small cohort size prevented analysis by tumor subtype.

Its CDR3 holds 13 amino acids, cysteine through phenylalanine. Kept here is only the CDR3 DNA, which spans 39 bases and is read in frame from base 1. CDR1 and CDR2 were assigned from the germline V gene as SQVTM and ANQGSEA. Trimming leaves V shorter by 4 bases and J shorter by 4 bases, with the junction holding 6 bases beyond the gene matches. This sequence originates from a person between 50 and 60 years old with breast cancer. Sequenced material: blood. The chain was built from TRBV29-1 and TRBJ2-5, with 7 bases matching TRBD2. The CDR3 protein sequence reads: CSVGQREGETQYF. The nucleotide sequence is TGCAGCGTTGGCCAGCGGGAAGGAGAGACCCAGTACTTC.